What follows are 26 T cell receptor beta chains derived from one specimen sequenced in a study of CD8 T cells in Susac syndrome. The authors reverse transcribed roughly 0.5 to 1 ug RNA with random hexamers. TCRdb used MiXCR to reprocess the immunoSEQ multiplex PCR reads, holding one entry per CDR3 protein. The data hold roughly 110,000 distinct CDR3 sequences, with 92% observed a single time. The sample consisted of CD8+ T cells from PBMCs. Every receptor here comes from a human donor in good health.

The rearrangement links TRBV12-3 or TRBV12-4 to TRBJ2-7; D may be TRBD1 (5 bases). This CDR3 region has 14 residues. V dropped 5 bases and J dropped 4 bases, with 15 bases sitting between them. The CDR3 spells CASSPARQNYEQYF. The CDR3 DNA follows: TGTGCCAGCAGTCCCGCTCGACAGAATTACGAGCAGTACTTC.

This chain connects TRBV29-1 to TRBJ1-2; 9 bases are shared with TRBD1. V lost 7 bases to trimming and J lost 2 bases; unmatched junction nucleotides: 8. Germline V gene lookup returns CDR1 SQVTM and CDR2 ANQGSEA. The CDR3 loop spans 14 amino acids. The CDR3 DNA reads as TGCAGCGCTCTTACGGGACAGGGAAACTATGGCTACACCTTC. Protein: CSALTGQGNYGYTF.

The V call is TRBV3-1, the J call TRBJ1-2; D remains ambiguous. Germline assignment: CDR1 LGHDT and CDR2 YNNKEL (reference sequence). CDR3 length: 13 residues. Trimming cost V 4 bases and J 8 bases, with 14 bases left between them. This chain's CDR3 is CASSPKVGSGYTF. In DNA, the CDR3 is TGTGCCAGCAGCCCTAAGGTCGGGAGCGGCTACACCTTC.

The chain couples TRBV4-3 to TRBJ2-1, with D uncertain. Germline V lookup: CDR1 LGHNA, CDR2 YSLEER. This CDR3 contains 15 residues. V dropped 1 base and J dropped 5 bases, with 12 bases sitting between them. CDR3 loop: CASSQGTYTNNEQFF. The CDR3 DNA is TGCGCCAGCAGCCAAGGGACCTATACGAACAATGAGCAGTTCTTC.

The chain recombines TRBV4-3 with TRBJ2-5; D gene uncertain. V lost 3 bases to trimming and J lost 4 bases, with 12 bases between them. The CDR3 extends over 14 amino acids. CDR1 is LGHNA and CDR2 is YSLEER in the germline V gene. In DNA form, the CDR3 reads TGCGCCAGCAGCCAGACACAAAACCCAGAGACCCAGTACTTC. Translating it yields CASSQTQNPETQYF.

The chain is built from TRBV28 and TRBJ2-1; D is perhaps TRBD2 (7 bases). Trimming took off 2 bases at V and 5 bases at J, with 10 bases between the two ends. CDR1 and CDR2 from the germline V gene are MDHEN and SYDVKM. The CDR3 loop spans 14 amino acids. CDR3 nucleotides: TGTGCCAGCAGTTTAGCGGGGGCACACAATGAGCAGTTCTTC. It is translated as CASSLAGAHNEQFF.

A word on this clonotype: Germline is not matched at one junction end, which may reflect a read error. The CDR3 DNA is TGTGCCAGCAGTACCGGGACAGGGAAAAGCTTT. This gives the protein CASSTGTGKSF. J is TRBJ1-1 and V is TRBV6-6; TRBD1 aligns across 9 bases. CDR1 is MNHNY and CDR2 is SVGAGI in the germline V gene (reference sequence). The CDR3 is 11 residues long.

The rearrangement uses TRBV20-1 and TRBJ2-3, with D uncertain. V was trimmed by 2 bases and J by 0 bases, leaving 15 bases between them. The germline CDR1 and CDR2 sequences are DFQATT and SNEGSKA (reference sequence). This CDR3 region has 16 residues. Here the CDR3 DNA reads TGCAGTGCTAGAAATTCCAATAAACCTAGCACAGATACGCAGTATTTT. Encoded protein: CSARNSNKPSTDTQYF.

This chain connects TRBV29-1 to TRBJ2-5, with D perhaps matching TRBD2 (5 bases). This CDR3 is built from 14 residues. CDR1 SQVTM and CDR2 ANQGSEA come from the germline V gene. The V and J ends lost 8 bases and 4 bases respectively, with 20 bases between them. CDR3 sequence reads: CSLSPAGIAETQYF. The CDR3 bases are TGCAGCCTTTCACCCGCGGGCATTGCAGAGACCCAGTACTTC.

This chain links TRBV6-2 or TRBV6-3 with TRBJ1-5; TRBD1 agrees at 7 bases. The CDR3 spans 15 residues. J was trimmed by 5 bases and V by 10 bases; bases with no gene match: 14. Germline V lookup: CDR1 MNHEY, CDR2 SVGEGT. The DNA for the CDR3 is TGTGCCATCAAGGAAAGGGGGCGCTTGGATCAGCCCCAGCATTTT. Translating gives CAIKERGRLDQPQHF.

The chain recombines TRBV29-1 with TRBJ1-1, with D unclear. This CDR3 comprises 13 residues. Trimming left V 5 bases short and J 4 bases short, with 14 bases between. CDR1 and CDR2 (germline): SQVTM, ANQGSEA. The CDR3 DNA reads TGCAGCGTTAAGAGGGTTACTAGCACTGAAGCTTTCTTT. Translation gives CSVKRVTSTEAFF.

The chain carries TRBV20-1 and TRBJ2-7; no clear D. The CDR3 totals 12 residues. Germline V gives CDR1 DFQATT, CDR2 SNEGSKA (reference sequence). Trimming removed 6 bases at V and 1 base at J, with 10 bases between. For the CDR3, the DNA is TGCAGTGCCCCGCCTGCATCCTACGAGCAGTACTTC. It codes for CSAPPASYEQYF.

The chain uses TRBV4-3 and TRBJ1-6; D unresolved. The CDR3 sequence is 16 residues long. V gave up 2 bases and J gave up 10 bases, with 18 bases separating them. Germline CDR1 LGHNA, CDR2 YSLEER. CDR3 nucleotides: TGCGCCAGCAGCCAAAACCCAGTTAATGCGGGGTCACCCCTCCACTTT. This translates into CASSQNPVNAGSPLHF.

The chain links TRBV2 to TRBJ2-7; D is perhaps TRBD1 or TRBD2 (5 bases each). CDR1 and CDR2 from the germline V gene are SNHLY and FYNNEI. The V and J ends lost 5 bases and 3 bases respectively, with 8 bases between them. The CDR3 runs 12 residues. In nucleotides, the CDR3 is TGTGCCAGCAGTAGAGGGGTCTACGAGCAGTACTTC. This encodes CASSRGVYEQYF.

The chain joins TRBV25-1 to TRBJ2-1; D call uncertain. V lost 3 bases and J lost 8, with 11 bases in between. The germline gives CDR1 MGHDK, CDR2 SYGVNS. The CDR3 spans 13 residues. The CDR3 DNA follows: TGTGCCAGCAGTGACGGGTTCTTCGATGAGCAGTTCTTC. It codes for CASSDGFFDEQFF.

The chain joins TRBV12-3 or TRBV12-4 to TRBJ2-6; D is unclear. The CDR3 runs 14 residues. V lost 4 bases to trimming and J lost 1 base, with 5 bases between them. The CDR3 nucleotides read TGTGCCAGCAGTTGGGTATCTGGGGCCAACGTCCTGACTTTC. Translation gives CASSWVSGANVLTF.

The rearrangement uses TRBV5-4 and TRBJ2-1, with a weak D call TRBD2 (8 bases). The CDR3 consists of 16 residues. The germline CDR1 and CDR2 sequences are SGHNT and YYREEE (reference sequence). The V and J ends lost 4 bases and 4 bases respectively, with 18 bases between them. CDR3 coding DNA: TGTGCCAGCAGCCTCGGGGGGGACAGCGCGTACAATGAGCAGTTCTTC. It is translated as CASSLGGDSAYNEQFF.

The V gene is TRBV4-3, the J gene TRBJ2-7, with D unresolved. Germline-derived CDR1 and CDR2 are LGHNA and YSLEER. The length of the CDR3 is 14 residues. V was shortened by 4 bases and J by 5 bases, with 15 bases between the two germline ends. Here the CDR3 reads CASSLISPSHEQYF. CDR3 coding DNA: TGCGCCAGCAGCCTGATAAGCCCGAGCCACGAGCAGTACTTC.

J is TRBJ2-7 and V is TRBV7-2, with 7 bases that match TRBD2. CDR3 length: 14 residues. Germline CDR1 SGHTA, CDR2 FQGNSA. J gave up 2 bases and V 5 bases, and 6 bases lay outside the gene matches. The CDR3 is CASSVGGTTYEQYF. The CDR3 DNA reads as TGTGCCAGCAGCGTAGGTGGGACTACCTACGAGCAGTACTTC.

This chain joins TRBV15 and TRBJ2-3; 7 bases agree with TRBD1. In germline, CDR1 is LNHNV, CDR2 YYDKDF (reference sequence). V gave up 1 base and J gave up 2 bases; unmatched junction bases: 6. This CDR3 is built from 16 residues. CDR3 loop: CATSRGPGTDTDTQYF. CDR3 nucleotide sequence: TGTGCCACCAGCAGAGGCCCCGGGACAGACACAGATACGCAGTATTTT.

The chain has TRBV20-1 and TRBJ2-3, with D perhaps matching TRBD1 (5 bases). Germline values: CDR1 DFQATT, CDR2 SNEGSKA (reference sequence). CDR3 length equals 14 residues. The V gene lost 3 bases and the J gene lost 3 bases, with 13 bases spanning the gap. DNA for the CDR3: TGCAGTGCTAGGAGTCAGGGTATGACAGATACGCAGTATTTT. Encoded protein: CSARSQGMTDTQYF.

The chain's CDR3 is CASSEFGDSISGNTIYF. The CDR3 nucleotides read TGTGCCAGCAGTGAGTTTGGGGACAGCATCTCTGGAAACACCATATATTTT. This chain links TRBV6-1 with TRBJ1-3; 7 positions agree with TRBD1. The CDR3 sequence is 17 residues long. Trimming at V came to 3 bases and at J to 0 bases, leaving 8 bases not matched to a gene. Germline-derived CDR1 and CDR2 are MNHNS and SASEGT.

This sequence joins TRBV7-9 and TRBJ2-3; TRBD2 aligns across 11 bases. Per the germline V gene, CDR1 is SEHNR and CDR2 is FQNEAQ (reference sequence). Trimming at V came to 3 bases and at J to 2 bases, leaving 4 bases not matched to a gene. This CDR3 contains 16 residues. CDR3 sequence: CASSLGGLAVTDTQYF. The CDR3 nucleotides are TGTGCCAGCAGCTTGGGGGGACTAGCGGTCACAGATACGCAGTATTTT.

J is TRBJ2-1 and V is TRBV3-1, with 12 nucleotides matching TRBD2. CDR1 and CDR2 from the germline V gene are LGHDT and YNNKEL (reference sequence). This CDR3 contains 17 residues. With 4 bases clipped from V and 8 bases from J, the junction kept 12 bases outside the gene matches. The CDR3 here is CASSPKTSGRSGHEQFF. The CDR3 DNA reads TGTGCCAGCAGCCCAAAGACTAGCGGGAGATCAGGCCATGAGCAGTTCTTC.

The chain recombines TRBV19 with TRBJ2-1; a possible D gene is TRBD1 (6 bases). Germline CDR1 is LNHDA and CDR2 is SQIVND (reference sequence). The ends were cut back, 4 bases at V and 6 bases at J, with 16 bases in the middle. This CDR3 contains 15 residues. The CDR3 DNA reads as TGTGCCAGTAGTAACGTCAGGGGCTCGGGCAATGAGCAGTTCTTC. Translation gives CASSNVRGSGNEQFF.

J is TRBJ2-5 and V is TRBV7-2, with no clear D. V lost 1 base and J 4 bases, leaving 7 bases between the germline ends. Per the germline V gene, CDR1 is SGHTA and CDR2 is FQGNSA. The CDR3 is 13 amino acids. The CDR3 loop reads CASSLGTVETQYF. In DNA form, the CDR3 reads TGTGCCAGCAGCTTAGGAACCGTAGAGACCCAGTACTTC.